This T cell receptor (beta chain) was found in a study of T cell repertoires in cytomegalovirus infection. TCRdb redid the calling of the reads with MiXCR, one entry per CDR3 protein. The repertoire holds more than 200,000 distinct CDR3 sequences, with approximately 9.1% as singletons. V trimming: 6 bases; J trimming: 6 bases; junction bases outside the gene matches: 6. Looked up from germline, CDR1 is MDHEN and CDR2 is SYDVKM. The CDR3 sequence is 15 residues long. The sample holds many counts of this clonotype. This chain uses TRBV28 with TRBJ2-2, with 11 bases matching TRBD1. The material sequenced was PBMCs. This clonotype originated in a human donor in good health (CMV status not recorded). Some clones in this sample may be carry-over from other donors' samples. The CDR3 protein is CASRAGTGGAGELFF. The CDR3 DNA sequence: TGTGCCAGCAGAGCCGGGACAGGGGGGGCCGGGGAGCTGTTTTTT.